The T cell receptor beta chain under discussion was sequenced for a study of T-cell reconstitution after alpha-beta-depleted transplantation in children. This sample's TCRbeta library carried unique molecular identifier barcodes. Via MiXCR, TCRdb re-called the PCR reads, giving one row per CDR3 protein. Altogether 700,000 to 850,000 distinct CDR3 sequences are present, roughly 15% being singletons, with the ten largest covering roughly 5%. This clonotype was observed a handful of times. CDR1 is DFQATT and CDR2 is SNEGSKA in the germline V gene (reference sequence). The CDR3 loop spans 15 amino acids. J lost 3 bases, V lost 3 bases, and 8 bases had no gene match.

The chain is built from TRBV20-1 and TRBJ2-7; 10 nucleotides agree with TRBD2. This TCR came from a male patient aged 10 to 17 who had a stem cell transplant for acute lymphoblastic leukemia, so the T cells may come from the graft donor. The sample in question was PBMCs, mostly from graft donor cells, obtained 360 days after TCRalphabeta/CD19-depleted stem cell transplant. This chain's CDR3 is CSARRLAGALYEQYF. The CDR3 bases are TGCAGTGCTAGGCGGCTAGCGGGAGCCCTCTACGAGCAGTACTTC.